The 11 T cell receptor beta chains in this list originate from one sample, sequenced in a study of cytomegalovirus exposure and HLA in healthy donors (dated by TCRdb to between 2016 and 2019). Receptors were amplified or captured by the immunoSEQ multiplex PCR assay. A mixture of 60 forward primers for TCR Vbeta segments and 13 reverse primers for TCR Jbeta segments was used in the multiplex PCR. The source is immuneACCESS, and TCRdb retained only in-frame sequences with V and J called. Part of the clones is not carried over; for the studies checked, unresolved V genes explain less than half of this, and the remainder is unexplained. Recorded for this sample are under 200,000 clones; about four fifths of them occurred a single time. The ten largest clones add up to less than 9% of the sample. Material for sequencing was PBMCs. The receptors were gathered from a male donor in good health and CMV-seropositive.

CDR3 region: CASSRNRNTEAFF. CDR3 sequence (DNA): TGTGCCAGCAGCCGAAATAGGAACACTGAAGCTTTCTTT. The chain links TRBV14 to TRBJ1-1; unclear D gene. Deletions cut 4 bases from V and 1 base from J, with 7 bases between. The CDR3 runs to 13 residues. Germline loops: CDR1 SGHDN, CDR2 FVKESK.

This clone has only one observation. The chain uses TRBV27 and TRBJ2-7, with 10 bases matching TRBD2. Germline V lookup: CDR1 MNHEY, CDR2 SMNVEV (reference sequence). This CDR3 has 16 amino acids. J was trimmed by 5 bases and V by 8 bases; bases with no gene match: 15. The CDR3 bases are TGTGCCAGCGGTGGGACTAGCGTTAGGTTTCGTGACGAGCAGTACTTC. It is translated as CASGGTSVRFRDEQYF.

The rearrangement joins TRBV10-1 to TRBJ2-5; 9 nucleotides match TRBD2. This CDR3 is 14 amino acids long. Trimming cost V 5 bases and J 2 bases; bases outside gene matches: 3. Germline V CDR1 and CDR2: WNHNN, SYGVQD (reference sequence). The CDR3 DNA is TGCGCCAGCAGTAGAGCGGGGGGTCAAGAGACCCAGTACTTC. Translated, it gives CASSRAGGQETQYF.

The V call is TRBV5-6, the J call TRBJ2-7, with D tentatively TRBD1 (6 bases). Germline CDR1 SGHDT, CDR2 YYEEEE. With 0 bases removed from V and 7 bases from J, the gap between germline ends came to 14 bases. This CDR3 is built from 14 residues. The CDR3 coding sequence is TGTGCCAGCAGCTTGGAGGAGTCGGGGACAGAGCAGTACTTC. This gives the protein CASSLEESGTEQYF.

The genes are TRBV4-1 and TRBJ2-5; 8 nucleotides align to TRBD2. The DNA end favors TRBJ2-7, so the J call may be wrong. Germline V CDR1 and CDR2: MGHRA, YSYEKL. The CDR3 is 15 amino acids. The CDR3 protein is CASSQEIARGGEQYF. CDR3 nucleotides: TGCGCCAGCAGCCAAGAGATCGCCCGGGGGGGCGAGCAGTACTTC.

The V gene is TRBV9, the J gene TRBJ2-2, with D unclear. CDR3 size: 14 residues. Germline assignment: CDR1 SGDLS and CDR2 YYNGEE. The ends were cut back, 4 bases at V and 7 bases at J, with 14 bases in the middle. The CDR3 spells CASSPLARFGELFF. CDR3 sequence (DNA): TGTGCCAGCAGCCCCTTGGCCCGATTCGGGGAGCTGTTTTTT. Drawing the rest from reference TRBV9 and TRBJ2-2, the complete variable domain is DSGVTQTPKHLITATGQRVTLRCSPRSGDLSVYWYQQSLDQGLQFLIQYYNGEERAKGNILERFSAQQFPDLHSELNLSSLELGDSALYFCASSPLARFGELFFGEGSRLTVL.

V is TRBV6-5 and J is TRBJ2-7, with D unclear. CDR3 length: 13 residues. V lost 1 base, J lost 3 bases, and 7 bases lay in between. The germline gives CDR1 MNHEY, CDR2 SVGAGI. The CDR3 here is CASSYLRHYEQYF. The CDR3 DNA reads as TGTGCCAGCAGTTACTTGCGCCACTACGAGCAGTACTTC.

The J gene is TRBJ2-1, the V gene TRBV6-5; D not resolved. CDR1 is MNHEY, CDR2 SVGAGI, per germline. Deletions cut 4 bases from V and 4 bases from J, with 11 bases between. This CDR3 contains 14 residues. The CDR3 here is CASSLGTEYNEQFF. CDR3 bases: TGTGCCAGCAGTTTGGGCACTGAGTACAATGAGCAGTTCTTC.

This clone was seen only once. The chain has TRBV7-6 and TRBJ2-3; 9 bases match TRBD2. J lost 3 bases, V lost 4 bases, and 17 bases had no gene match. The V gene's germline CDR1 is SGHVS and CDR2 FNYEAQ. The CDR3 is 19 amino acids. CDR3 amino acids: CASSSNPGASGVPTDTQYF. Written as DNA, the CDR3 is TGTGCCAGCAGCTCAAATCCGGGGGCTAGCGGGGTTCCTACAGATACGCAGTATTTT.

The chain couples TRBV5-1 to TRBJ1-4, with D possibly TRBD1 on 5 matching bases. V was pared by 2 bases and J by 8 bases, with 16 bases between. This CDR3 is built from 15 residues. CDR1 SGHRS and CDR2 YFSETQ come from the germline V gene. The CDR3 spells CASSFWSGSVEKLFF. DNA for the CDR3: TGCGCCAGCAGCTTCTGGTCAGGGTCGGTAGAAAAACTGTTTTTT. Full variable domain (remainder filled in from reference TRBV5-1 and TRBJ1-4): KAGVTQTPRYLIKTRGQQVTLSCSPISGHRSVSWYQQTPGQGLQFLFEYFSETQRNKGNFPGRFSGRQFSNSRSEMNVSTLELGDSALYLCASSFWSGSVEKLFFGSGTQLSVL.

Turning to this clone: Different DNA sequences within this sample yield the same CDR3. V and J are TRBV6-5 and TRBJ1-2; D is perhaps TRBD1 (6 bases). V was pared by 0 bases and J by 7 bases, with 9 bases between. Germline loops: CDR1 MNHEY, CDR2 SVGAGI. The CDR3 totals 13 residues. The CDR3: CASSYSRGGGYTF. The DNA of the CDR3 is TGTGCCAGCAGTTACTCGAGGGGGGGTGGCTACACCTTC.